The subject of this entry is one TCR beta chain. Its antigen target is currently unknown. Within one base of it there is no much larger clone, and no base qualities were kept. Receptors were amplified or captured by PCR. The run used an Illumina HiSeq 2500. Molecular barcoding was employed in the preparation of TCR libraries, with unique molecular identifiers being used to normalize TCRbeta repertoire quantification. In-frame beta chains were kept once TCRdb had trimmed the public reads at Q25 with fastp and called clones with MiXCR. Rows matching on CDR3 protein sequence are summarized as one entry with the most common DNA and genes. For this sample there are 500,000 or so distinct CDR3 sequences; 30% to 35% appear just once. Of the sample, approximately 2.3% is held by the ten largest clones. This sample was included in a study of T-cell reconstitution after alpha-beta-depleted transplantation in children (dated by TCRdb to 2016 to 2017). General notes on the study: Using TCR repertoire profiling, the study quantitatively followed how T-cell immune reconstitution unfolded in children after TCRalphabeta/CD19-depleted allogeneic hematopoietic cell transplantation.

Including cysteine and phenylalanine, the CDR3 has 15 amino acids. Only the CDR3 DNA is retained, 45 bases long and in frame from the first base. The germline V gene (reference sequence) gives CDR1 as MNHEY and CDR2 as SMNVEV. Relative to germline, V is 5 bases shorter and J is 0 bases shorter, with 8 bases between their ends. The source of this sequence is a human donor who donated a stem cell graft to a child with aplastic anemia. The input for sequencing was PBMCs from the stem cell graft donor, taken from the stem cell graft. The rearranged segments are TRBV27 and TRBJ2-6; the D gene cannot be resolved reliably. The sequence in DNA is TGTGCCAGCAGTAAACAGAGCTCTGGGGCCAACGTCCTGACTTTC. This encodes CASSKQSSGANVLTF.